These T cell receptor beta chains were read from a single sample in a study of T cells in Graves' hyperthyroidism and ophthalmopathy. TCRdb used MiXCR to reprocess the multiplex PCR reads, holding one entry per CDR3 protein. The profile shows around 690,000 distinct CDR3 sequences, roughly 20% of them singletons. The source material was blood. The origin of the receptors is a man aged 25-40 years with Graves' ophthalmopathy. Each CDR3 is given without its conserved first and last residue.

V	J	length	CDR3
TRBV9	TRBJ2-7	12	ASSPSWGAYEQY
TRBV12-3/TRBV12-4	TRBJ1-5	12	ASSLMGTNQPQH
TRBV5-4	TRBJ1-1	14	ASSSDGGRGQAVAF
TRBV12-3/TRBV12-4	TRBJ2-2	13	ASTRLAEIPGELF
TRBV4-1	TRBJ1-1	14	ASSQLQGPSNTEAF
TRBV9	TRBJ2-7	14	ASSVGSGSFSYEQY
TRBV5-5	TRBJ2-7	14	ASSLTQQGRASEQY
TRBV27	TRBJ2-7	13	ASSLLNTGDYEQY
TRBV20-1	TRBJ2-5	10	SLRRGSETQY
TRBV30	TRBJ2-2	13	AWSFGLDNTGELF
TRBV2	TRBJ1-5	13	ASSLDMSSNKPQH
TRBV4-1	TRBJ1-5	13	ASSQTPADLQPQH
TRBV9	TRBJ2-5	12	ASSGGDSQETQY
TRBV4-3	TRBJ1-2	13	ASSQDLKSGYGYT
TRBV7-3	TRBJ2-1	15	ASSPGTSESSYNEQF
TRBV28	TRBJ2-2	11	ATCPPGNGELF
TRBV6-2/TRBV6-3	TRBJ2-6	13	ASSQRPGGANVLT
TRBV30	TRBJ2-1	12	AGRDSKYYNEQF
TRBV2	TRBJ1-3	12	ASSWTGDGNTIY
TRBV9	TRBJ2-3	13	ASSVEGTGASSEY
TRBV5-6	TRBJ2-1	12	ASSPVEAIADPI
TRBV5-8	TRBJ2-3	13	ASSLVSLGADTQY
TRBV5-1	TRBJ2-1	21	ASSRPRQAKINPGLASYNEQF
TRBV6-1	TRBJ2-5	14	ASIRGLAGGIETQY
TRBV9	TRBJ1-2	16	ASSGTRREGQGNYGYT
TRBV7-2	TRBJ2-2	13	ASRRSGPSTGELF
TRBV5-1	TRBJ2-1	11	ASSFTVHNEQF
TRBV11-2	TRBJ2-3	15	ASSLWTSGSLTDTQY
TRBV25-1	TRBJ1-6	13	ASSGQGAGSSPLH
TRBV10-3	TRBJ2-7	10	ATTSGSYEQY
TRBV27	TRBJ2-7	13	ASRLQGNSAYEQY
TRBV3-1	TRBJ1-1	12	ASSQVGFNTEAF
TRBV9	TRBJ2-2	16	ASSVAQSGGGASGELF
TRBV2	TRBJ2-1	13	ASKLAGGPLNEQF
TRBV19	TRBJ2-3	7	VYTDTQY
TRBV29-1	TRBJ2-3	12	SVDGGTSTDTQY